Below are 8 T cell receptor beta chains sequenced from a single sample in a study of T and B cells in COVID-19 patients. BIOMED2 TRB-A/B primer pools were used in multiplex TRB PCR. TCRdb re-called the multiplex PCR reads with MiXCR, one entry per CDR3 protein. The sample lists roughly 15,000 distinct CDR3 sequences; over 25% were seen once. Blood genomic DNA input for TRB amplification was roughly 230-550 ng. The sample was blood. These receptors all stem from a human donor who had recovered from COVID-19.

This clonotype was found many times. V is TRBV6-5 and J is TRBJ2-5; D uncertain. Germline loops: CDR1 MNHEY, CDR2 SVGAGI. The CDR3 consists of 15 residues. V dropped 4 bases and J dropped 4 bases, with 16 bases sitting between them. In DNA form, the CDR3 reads TGTGCCAGCAGTTCGCCCGGCCAGGCGCTAGAGACCCAGTACTTC. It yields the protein CASSSPGQALETQYF.

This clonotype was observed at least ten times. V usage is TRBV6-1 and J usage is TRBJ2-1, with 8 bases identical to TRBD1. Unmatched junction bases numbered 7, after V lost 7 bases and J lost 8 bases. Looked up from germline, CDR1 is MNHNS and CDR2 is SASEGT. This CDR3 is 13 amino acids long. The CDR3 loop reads CASIGQGLYEQFF. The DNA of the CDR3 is TGTGCCAGCATTGGACAGGGCCTTTATGAGCAGTTCTTC.

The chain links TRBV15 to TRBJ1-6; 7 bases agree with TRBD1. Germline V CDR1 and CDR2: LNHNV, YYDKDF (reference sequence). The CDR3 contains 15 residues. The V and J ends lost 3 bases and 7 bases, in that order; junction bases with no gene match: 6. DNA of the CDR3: TGTGCCACCAGCAGTTCAAAACAGGGGAATTCACCCCTCCACTTT. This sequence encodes CATSSSKQGNSPLHF.

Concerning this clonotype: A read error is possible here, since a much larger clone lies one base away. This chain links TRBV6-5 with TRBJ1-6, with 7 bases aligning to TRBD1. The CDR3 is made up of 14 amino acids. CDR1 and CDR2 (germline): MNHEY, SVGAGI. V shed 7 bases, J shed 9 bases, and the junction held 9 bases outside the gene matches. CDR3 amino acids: CASTPTGPPSPLHF. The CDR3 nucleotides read TGTGCCAGCACCCCGACAGGGCCCCCTTCACCCCTCCACTTT.

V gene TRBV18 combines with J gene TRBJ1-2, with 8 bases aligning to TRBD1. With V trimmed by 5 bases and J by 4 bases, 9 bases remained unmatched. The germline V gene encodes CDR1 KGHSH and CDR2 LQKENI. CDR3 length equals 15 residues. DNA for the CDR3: TGTGCCAGCTCAACAGAAACGGACAGGGCCTATGGCTACACCTTC. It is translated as CASSTETDRAYGYTF.

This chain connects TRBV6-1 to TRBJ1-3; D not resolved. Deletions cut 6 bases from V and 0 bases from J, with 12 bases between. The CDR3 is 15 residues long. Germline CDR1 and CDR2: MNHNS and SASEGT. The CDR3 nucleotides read TGTGCCAGCAGCCCTGTTTCGGACTCTGGAAACACCATATATTTT. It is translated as CASSPVSDSGNTIYF.

The CDR3 sequence: CASSTGTSVGGEIQYF. The CDR3 DNA reads as TGCGCCAGCAGCACCGGGACCTCGGTGGGTGGGGAGATTCAGTACTTC. The chain joins TRBV5-1 to TRBJ2-4, with D perhaps matching TRBD1 or TRBD2 (5 bases each). V lost 4 bases and J 10 bases, leaving 24 bases between the germline ends. Germline V lookup: CDR1 SGHRS, CDR2 YFSETQ. CDR3 length: 16 residues.

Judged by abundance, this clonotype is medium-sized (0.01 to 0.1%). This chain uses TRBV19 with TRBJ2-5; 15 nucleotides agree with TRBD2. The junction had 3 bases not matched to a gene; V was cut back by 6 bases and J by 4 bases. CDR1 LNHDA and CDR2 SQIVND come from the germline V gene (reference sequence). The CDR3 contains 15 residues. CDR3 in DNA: TGTGCCAGTAGCGGGACTAGCGGGGGGAGAGAGACCCAGTACTTC. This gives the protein CASSGTSGGRETQYF.